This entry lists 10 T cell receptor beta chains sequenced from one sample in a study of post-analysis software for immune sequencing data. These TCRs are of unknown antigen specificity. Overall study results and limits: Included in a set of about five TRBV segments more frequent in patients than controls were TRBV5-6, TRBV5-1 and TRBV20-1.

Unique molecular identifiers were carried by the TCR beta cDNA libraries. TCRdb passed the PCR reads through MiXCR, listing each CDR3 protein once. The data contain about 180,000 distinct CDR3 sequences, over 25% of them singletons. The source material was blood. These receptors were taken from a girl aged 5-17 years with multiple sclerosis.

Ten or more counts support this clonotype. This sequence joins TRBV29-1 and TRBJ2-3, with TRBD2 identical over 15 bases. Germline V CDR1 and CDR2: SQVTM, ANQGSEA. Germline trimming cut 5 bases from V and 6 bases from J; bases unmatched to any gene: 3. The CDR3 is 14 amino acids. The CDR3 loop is CSVRTSGRADTQYF. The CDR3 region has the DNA TGCAGCGTTCGGACTAGCGGGAGGGCCGATACGCAGTATTTT.

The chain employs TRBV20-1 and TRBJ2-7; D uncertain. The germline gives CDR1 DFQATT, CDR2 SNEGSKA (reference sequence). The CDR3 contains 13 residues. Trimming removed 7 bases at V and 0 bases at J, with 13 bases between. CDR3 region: CSVTRPSSYEQYF. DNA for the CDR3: TGCAGTGTAACCAGGCCTAGCTCCTACGAGCAGTACTTC.

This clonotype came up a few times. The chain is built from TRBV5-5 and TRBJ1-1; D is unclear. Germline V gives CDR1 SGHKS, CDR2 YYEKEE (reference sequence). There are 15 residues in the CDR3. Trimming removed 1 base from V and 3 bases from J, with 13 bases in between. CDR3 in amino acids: CASSLRRAEYTEAFF. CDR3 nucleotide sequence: TGTGCCAGCAGCTTGAGGAGGGCCGAATACACTGAAGCTTTCTTT. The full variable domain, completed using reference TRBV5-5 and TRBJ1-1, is DAGVTQSPTHLIKTRGQQVTLRCSPISGHKSVSWYQQVLGQGPQFIFQYYEKEERGRGNFPDRFSARQFPNYSSELNVNALLLGDSALYLCASSLRRAEYTEAFFGQGTRLTVV.

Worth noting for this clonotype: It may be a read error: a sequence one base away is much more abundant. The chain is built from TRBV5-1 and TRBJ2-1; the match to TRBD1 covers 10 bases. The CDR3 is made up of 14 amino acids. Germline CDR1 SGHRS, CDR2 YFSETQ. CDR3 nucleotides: TGCACCAGCAGCTTGGGGACAGGGGCTCATGAGCAGTTCTTC. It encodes CTSSLGTGAHEQFF. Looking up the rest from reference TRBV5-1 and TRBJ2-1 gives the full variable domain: KAGVTQTPRYLIKTRGQQVTLSCSPISGHRSVSWYQQTPGQGLQFLFEYFSETQRNKGNFPGRFSGRQFSNSRSEMNVSTLELGDSALYLCTSSLGTGAHEQFFGPGTRLTVL.

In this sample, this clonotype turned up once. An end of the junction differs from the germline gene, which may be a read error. This chain's CDR3 is CVSSETSPFGMGDTQYF. As DNA, the CDR3 is TGTGTCAGCAGTGAAACCTCTCCTTTTGGGATGGGAGATACGCAGTATTTT. The chain carries TRBV6-1 and TRBJ2-3, with unresolved D. The CDR3 runs to 17 residues. The germline CDR1 and CDR2 sequences are MNHNS and SASEGT.

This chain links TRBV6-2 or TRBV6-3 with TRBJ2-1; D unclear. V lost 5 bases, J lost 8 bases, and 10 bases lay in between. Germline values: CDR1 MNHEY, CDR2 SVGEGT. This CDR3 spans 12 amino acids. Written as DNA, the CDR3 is TGTGCCAGCAGTCTCTGGGTCCATGAGCAGTTCTTC. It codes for CASSLWVHEQFF.

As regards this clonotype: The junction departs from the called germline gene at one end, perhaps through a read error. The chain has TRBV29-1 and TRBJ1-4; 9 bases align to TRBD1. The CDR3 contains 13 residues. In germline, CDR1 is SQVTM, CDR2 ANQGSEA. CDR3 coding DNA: TGCAGCGTTTCAGACAGGGGGAATGAAAAACGGTTTTTT. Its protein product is CSVSDRGNEKRFF.

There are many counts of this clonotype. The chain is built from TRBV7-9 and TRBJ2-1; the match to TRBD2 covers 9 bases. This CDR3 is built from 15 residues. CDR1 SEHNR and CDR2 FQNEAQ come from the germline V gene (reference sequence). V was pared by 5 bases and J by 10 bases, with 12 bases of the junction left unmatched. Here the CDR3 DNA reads TGTGCCAGCAGCCTGGGGACTAGCCGGGGAGGCGAGCAGTTCTTC. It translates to CASSLGTSRGGEQFF. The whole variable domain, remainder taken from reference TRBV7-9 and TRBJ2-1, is DTGVSQNPRHKITKRGQNVTFRCDPISEHNRLYWYRQTLGQGPEFLTYFQNEAQLEKSRLLSDRFSAERPKGSFSTLEIQRTEQGDSAMYLCASSLGTSRGGEQFFGPGTRLTVL.

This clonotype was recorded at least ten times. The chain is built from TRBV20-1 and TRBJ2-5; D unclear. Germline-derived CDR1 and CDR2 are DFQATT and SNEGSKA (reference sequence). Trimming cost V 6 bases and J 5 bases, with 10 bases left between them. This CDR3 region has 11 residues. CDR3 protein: CSALPGETQYF. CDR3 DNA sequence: TGCAGTGCCTTACCCGGGGAGACCCAGTACTTC.

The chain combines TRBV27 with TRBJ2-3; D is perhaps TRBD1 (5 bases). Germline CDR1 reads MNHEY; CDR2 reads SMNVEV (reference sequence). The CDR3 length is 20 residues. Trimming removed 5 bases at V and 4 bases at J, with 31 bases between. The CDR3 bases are TGTGCCAGCAGTCGAACCCTCCAGGGATCCCACCTAAGGATCCCAGATACGCAGTATTTT. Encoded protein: CASSRTLQGSHLRIPDTQYF.